The clone carrying this T cell receptor beta chain was observed a handful of times. These data come from a study of spatial heterogeneity in lung cancer. Across the whole study: Taken at a median of approximately 23 months after resection, follow-up PBMC samples underwent sequencing when available. An average of more than ten raw reads was observed per unique TCR and UMI combination.

The V gene end was trimmed by 0 bases and the J gene end by 7 bases; junction bases not matched to a gene: 3. The CDR3 runs to 15 residues. The germline CDR1 and CDR2 sequences are KGHSH and LQKENI. All TCR cDNA molecules were individually tagged with a unique molecular identifier. TCRdb processed the 5' RACE reads anew with MiXCR; each CDR3 protein has one entry. This sample carries over 95,000 distinct CDR3 sequences, about a tenth of them seen once, and the ten largest clones take 20% to 25%. Indicated time point: blood at routine non-recurrence follow-up after resection. Sequencing was performed on whole RNA extracted from tumor and nontumor lung tissue, or from frozen PBMC, and the material was left unsorted.

The TCR comes from a female donor with early-stage non-small cell lung cancer. The sample consisted of PBMCs, taken at follow-up. The J gene is TRBJ1-4, the V gene TRBV18, with 9 bases matching TRBD1. In DNA form, the CDR3 reads TGTGCCAGCTCACCACCGTTACAGGGGGCTGAAAAACTGTTTTTT. Its translation: CASSPPLQGAEKLFF.